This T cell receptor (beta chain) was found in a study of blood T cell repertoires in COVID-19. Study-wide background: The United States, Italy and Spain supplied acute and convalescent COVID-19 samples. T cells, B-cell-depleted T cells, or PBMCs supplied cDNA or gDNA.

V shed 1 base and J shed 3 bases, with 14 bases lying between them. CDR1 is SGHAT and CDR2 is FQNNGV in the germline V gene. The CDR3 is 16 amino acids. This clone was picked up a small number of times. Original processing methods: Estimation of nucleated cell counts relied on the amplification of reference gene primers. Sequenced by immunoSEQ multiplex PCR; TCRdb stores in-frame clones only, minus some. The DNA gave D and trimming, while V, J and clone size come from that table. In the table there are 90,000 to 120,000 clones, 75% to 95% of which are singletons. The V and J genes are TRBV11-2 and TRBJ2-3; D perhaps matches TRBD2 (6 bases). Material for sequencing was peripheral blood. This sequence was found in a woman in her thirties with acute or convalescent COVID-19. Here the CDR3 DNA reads TGTGCCAGCAGCTTAGGCCCCACTGGGGGGACAGATACGCAGTATTTT. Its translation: CASSLGPTGGTDTQYF. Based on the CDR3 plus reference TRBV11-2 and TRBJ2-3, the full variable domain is EAGVAQSPRYKIIEKRQSVAFWCNPISGHATLYWYQQILGQGPKLLIQFQNNGVVDDSQLPKDRFSAERLKGVDSTLKIQPAKLEDSAVYLCASSLGPTGGTDTQYFGPGTRLTVL.